This T cell receptor beta chain derives from a study of shared clonotypes between healthy human individuals. Study-wide results and caveats: With few donors, the genetic and exposure-history diversity represented was limited.

Several immunoSEQ plates held equal portions of the genomic DNA taken from each subset. TCRdb's copy holds only in-frame clones and misses some; the assay was immunoSEQ multiplex PCR. In the table there are roughly 700,000 clones, around 72% of which are singletons. Regarding this clone: Its antigen remains unidentified.

V was pared by 6 bases and J by 3 bases, with 14 bases between. Germline CDR1 is MNHEY and CDR2 is SMNVEV (reference sequence). This CDR3 spans 14 amino acids. Subsets obtained from CD4+ cells comprised CD45RA+ naive and CD45RA-negative memory cells. The origin of this receptor is a young woman in good health. This sequence joins TRBV27 and TRBJ1-2; D may be TRBD1 (6 bases). The sequencing sample was made of memory CD4+ T cells sorted from blood. Subset meaning: CD45RA-negative fraction. The CDR3 region has the DNA TGTGCCAGCAGCCCGCAAGGGGGATACTATGGCTACACCTTC. Residues: CASSPQGGYYGYTF.